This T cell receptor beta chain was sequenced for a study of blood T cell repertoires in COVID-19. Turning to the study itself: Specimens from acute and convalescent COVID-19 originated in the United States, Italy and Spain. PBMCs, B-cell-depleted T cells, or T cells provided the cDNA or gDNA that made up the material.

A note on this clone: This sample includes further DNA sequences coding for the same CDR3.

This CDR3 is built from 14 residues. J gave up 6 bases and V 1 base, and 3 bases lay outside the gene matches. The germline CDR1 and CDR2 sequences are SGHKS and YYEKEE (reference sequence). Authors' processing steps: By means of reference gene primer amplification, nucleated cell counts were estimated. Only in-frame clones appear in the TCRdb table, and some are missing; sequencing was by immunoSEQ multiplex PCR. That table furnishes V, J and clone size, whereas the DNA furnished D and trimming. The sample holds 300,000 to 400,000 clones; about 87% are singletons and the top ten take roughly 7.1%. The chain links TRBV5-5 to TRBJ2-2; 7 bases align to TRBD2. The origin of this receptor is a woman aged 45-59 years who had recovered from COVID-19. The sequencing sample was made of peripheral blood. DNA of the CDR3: TGTGCCAGCAGCTTGCGGGGGGTCGCCGGGGAGCTGTTTTTT. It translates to CASSLRGVAGELFF.